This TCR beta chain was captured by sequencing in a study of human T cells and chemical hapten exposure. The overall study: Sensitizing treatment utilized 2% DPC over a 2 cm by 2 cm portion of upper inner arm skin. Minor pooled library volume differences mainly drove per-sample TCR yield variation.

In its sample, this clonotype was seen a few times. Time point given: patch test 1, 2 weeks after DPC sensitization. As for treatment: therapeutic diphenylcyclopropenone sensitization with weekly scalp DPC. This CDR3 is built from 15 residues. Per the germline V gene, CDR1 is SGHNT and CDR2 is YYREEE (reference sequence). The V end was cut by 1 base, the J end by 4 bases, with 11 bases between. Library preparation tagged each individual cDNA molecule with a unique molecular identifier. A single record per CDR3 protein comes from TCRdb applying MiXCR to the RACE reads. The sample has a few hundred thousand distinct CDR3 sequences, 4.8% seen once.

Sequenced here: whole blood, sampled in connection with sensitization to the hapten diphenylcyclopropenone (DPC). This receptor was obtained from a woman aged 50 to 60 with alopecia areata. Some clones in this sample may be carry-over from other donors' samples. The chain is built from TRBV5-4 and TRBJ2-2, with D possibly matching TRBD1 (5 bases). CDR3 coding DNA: TGTGCCAGCAGCTTGCAGGGTCAGTTCACCGGGGAGCTGTTTTTT. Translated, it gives CASSLQGQFTGELFF.